This TCR beta chain was sequenced for a study of a mutant IDH1 vaccine in newly diagnosed glioma. Sequencing was performed with immunoSEQ multiplex PCR; in TCRdb, only in-frame clones are kept and a portion is missing. Among about 34,000 clones, roughly 89% were seen once, and the ten largest hold more than 10%. The time point here: week 47, end of study. Vaccinated patients received 300 ug of mutant IDH1 20-mer peptide per dose, with topical imiquimod. Study-level results: There were vaccine-induced immune responses in approximately 95% of the patients.

The CDR3 has 13 residues. Germline CDR1 reads GTSNPN; CDR2 reads SVGIG (reference sequence). Regarding this clone: What it binds is unknown. The germline gene is not matched at one end of the junction; a read error may be the cause.

The receptor was isolated from a woman between 25 and 40 years old with glioma. V usage is TRBV30 and J usage is TRBJ1-3; D unresolved. The material was PBMCs, obtained from a glioma patient whose treatment included an IDH1 peptide vaccine. The CDR3 loop is CARSSGTGNTIYF. The CDR3 DNA sequence: TGTGCCCGGAGTTCAGGAACTGGAAACACCATATATTTT.